A single sample gave rise to the 27 T cell receptor beta chains below, sequenced in a study of Ad26.COV2.S vaccination and SARS-CoV-2 variants. The treatment: some 20 received Ad26.COV2.S at low or high dose, single or two shots; several received placebo; per-sample allocation not given. Following the first vaccine or placebo injection, samples were taken on day 63. The protocol was immunoSEQ multiplex PCR, while the TCRdb copy is restricted to in-frame clones and leaves out a portion. The sample records roughly 250,000 clones, around nine tenths being singletons. Source: peripheral blood, taken in a trial of Ad26.COV2.S vaccine versus placebo. The receptors were gathered from a person aged 18-60 years who received the Ad26.COV2.S COVID-19 vaccine or a placebo.

The genes are TRBV29-1 and TRBJ1-2, with a weak D call TRBD1 (5 bases). The CDR3 has 14 residues. Germline V gives CDR1 SQVTM, CDR2 ANQGSEA. V was clipped by 4 bases and J by 8 bases, with 20 bases between them. The CDR3 spells CSVVGEWGSGGYTF. In nucleotides, the CDR3 is TGCAGCGTTGTTGGGGAGTGGGGCTCGGGGGGCTACACCTTC. The entire variable domain, with the rest obtained from reference TRBV29-1 and TRBJ1-2, is as follows: SAVISQKPSRDICQRGTSLTIQCQVDSQVTMMFWYRQQPGQSLTLIATANQGSEATYESGFVIDKFPISRPNLTFSTLTVSNMSPEDSSIYLCSVVGEWGSGGYTFGSGTRLTVV.

For the CDR3, the DNA is TGCGCCAGCAGCTCACGCACAGATACGCAGTATTTT. Its protein product is CASSSRTDTQYF. This rearrangement joins TRBV5-1 to TRBJ2-3; D gene unclear. Trimming took off 3 bases at V and 1 base at J, with 3 bases between the two ends. This CDR3 is 12 amino acids long. CDR1 and CDR2 from the germline V gene are SGHRS and YFSETQ.

The gene calls are TRBV6-4 and TRBJ2-3; D not certain. V lost 5 bases and J 2 bases, leaving 14 bases between the germline ends. The CDR3 consists of 15 residues. Per the germline V gene, CDR1 is MRHNA and CDR2 is SNTAGT. The CDR3 DNA sequence: TGTGCCAGCAGTCTTGACGTAACAGCCACAGATACGCAGTATTTT. It translates to CASSLDVTATDTQYF.

This chain links TRBV5-5 with TRBJ2-2; either TRBD1 or TRBD2 may supply D (5 bases each). Per the germline V gene, CDR1 is SGHKS and CDR2 is YYEKEE (reference sequence). The CDR3 contains 20 residues. Trimming removed 2 bases from V and 3 bases from J, with 26 bases in between. In DNA, the CDR3 is TGTGCCAGCAGCTTTTTTTCTGGGGGTCGCGGTAGAACATACACCGGGGAGCTGTTTTTT. Protein sequence: CASSFFSGGRGRTYTGELFF.

This clone was observed at least ten times. The gene calls are TRBV7-2 and TRBJ2-7; D is possibly TRBD1 or TRBD2 (6 bases each). Germline values: CDR1 SGHTA, CDR2 FQGNSA. There are 15 residues in the CDR3. The ends were cut back, 5 bases at V and 1 base at J, with 15 bases in the middle. CDR3 sequence: CASSLGGLGSYEQYF. The CDR3 DNA reads as TGTGCCAGCAGCCTAGGGGGACTGGGATCCTACGAGCAGTACTTC.

The chain uses TRBV19 and TRBJ1-1; D gene unclear. The CDR3 has 15 amino acids. Trimming removed 1 base at V and 1 base at J, with 10 bases between. CDR1 is LNHDA, CDR2 SQIVND, per germline (reference sequence). The CDR3 reads CASSIAVRTNTEAFF. Written as DNA, the CDR3 is TGTGCCAGTAGTATAGCTGTCAGAACGAACACTGAAGCTTTCTTT. The full variable domain, in which reference TRBV19 and TRBJ1-1 provide the parts outside the CDR3, is DGGITQSPKYLFRKEGQNVTLSCEQNLNHDAMYWYRQDPGQGLRLIYYSQIVNDFQKGDIAEGYSVSREKKESFPLTVTSAQKNPTAFYLCASSIAVRTNTEAFFGQGTRLTVV.

The chain employs TRBV4-3 and TRBJ2-7; TRBD2 might be the D (6 bases). Between the trimmed V and J ends, which lost 1 base and 2 bases, there was a span of 21 bases. The germline CDR1 and CDR2 sequences are LGHNA and YSLEER. This CDR3 contains 18 residues. CDR3 region: CASSQVFNMGGITYEQYF. The CDR3 nucleotides are TGCGCCAGCAGCCAAGTTTTCAACATGGGGGGTATTACCTACGAGCAGTACTTC.

This sequence joins TRBV6-2 or TRBV6-3 and TRBJ1-3, with unresolved D. There are 16 residues in the CDR3. Germline V gene sequence: CDR1 MNHEY, CDR2 SVGEGT. The V end was cut by 2 bases, the J end by 1 base, with 12 bases between. CDR3 sequence (DNA): TGTGCCAGCAGTTACCCCCGAGATGCTTCTGGAAACACCATATATTTT. As protein: CASSYPRDASGNTIYF.

This clone was found a few times. In DNA form, the CDR3 reads TGTGCCAGCACCCTCTTGGCGGGACAACAAGAGACCCAGTACTTC. Amino acids: CASTLLAGQQETQYF. The chain employs TRBV7-2 and TRBJ2-5, with D perhaps given as TRBD1 or TRBD2 (6 bases each). Germline CDR1 and CDR2: SGHTA and FQGNSA. This CDR3 is 15 amino acids long. Trimming removed 7 bases from V and 2 bases from J, with 17 bases in between.

As to this clone: The junction and the germline gene differ at one end; a read error may be behind it. V usage is TRBV12-3 or TRBV12-4 and J usage is TRBJ2-7; either TRBD1 or TRBD2 may fit D (5 bases each). This CDR3 contains 12 residues. The CDR3 here is CASSLSRGLLTF. The CDR3 DNA is TGTGCCAGCAGTTTGAGTCGGGGCCTCCTCACCTTC.

This rearrangement joins TRBV16 to TRBJ2-1; the D is unclear. Germline lookup yields CDR1 KGHSY and CDR2 FQNENV. V gave up 2 bases and J gave up 0 bases, with 11 bases separating them. The CDR3 is made up of 16 amino acids. For the CDR3, the DNA is TGTGCCAGCAGCCAAACCAGGCGGAGCTCCTACAATGAGCAGTTCTTC. Protein sequence: CASSQTRRSSYNEQFF.

The J gene is TRBJ1-1, the V gene TRBV6-5, with D uncertain. The CDR3 has 13 residues. The germline V gene encodes CDR1 MNHEY and CDR2 SVGAGI. Trimming removed 7 bases at V and 1 base at J, with 10 bases between. CDR3 sequence reads: CASTTRRNTEAFF. The CDR3 DNA reads as TGTGCCAGCACTACCAGGCGGAACACTGAAGCTTTCTTT.

The rearrangement joins TRBV4-2 to TRBJ1-5, with D tentatively TRBD1 (5 bases). The CDR3 is 15 amino acids. V shed 0 bases and J shed 2 bases, with 8 bases lying between them. Germline V gene sequence: CDR1 LGHNA, CDR2 YNFKEQ. DNA of the CDR3: TGTGCCAGCAGCCAAGAAGTGGGGGGCAATCAGCCCCAGCATTTT. Translation: CASSQEVGGNQPQHF.

The sample holds a few counts of this clone. Within the sample, other DNA sequences also encode this same CDR3. The CDR3 DNA is TGTGCCAGCAGTTTGACTGGTAATGAGCAGTTCTTC. Translation: CASSLTGNEQFF. This chain links TRBV12-3 or TRBV12-4 with TRBJ2-1, with D hard to call. V lost 3 bases and J lost 7, with 7 bases in between. This CDR3 is built from 12 residues.

The chain links TRBV5-1 to TRBJ2-2, with D possibly matching TRBD1 (5 bases). This CDR3 has 15 amino acids. Trimming took 1 base from V and 1 from J, leaving 8 bases between them. Germline V lookup: CDR1 SGHRS, CDR2 YFSETQ. CDR3 DNA: TGCGCCAGCAGCTTGCGAGACAGGAACACCGGGGAGCTGTTTTTT. It translates to CASSLRDRNTGELFF.

The V gene is TRBV7-9, the J gene TRBJ1-4; D gene ambiguous. The germline gives CDR1 SEHNR, CDR2 FQNEAQ (reference sequence). The CDR3 is 13 amino acids. With 3 bases removed from V and 6 bases from J, the gap between germline ends came to 8 bases. For the CDR3, the DNA is TGTGCCAGCAGCTTGGGTACAGATGAAAAACTGTTTTTT. This encodes CASSLGTDEKLFF.

The chain recombines TRBV7-2 with TRBJ2-7; the match to TRBD2 covers 10 bases. The CDR3 runs 18 residues. Trimming at V came to 3 bases and at J to 0 bases, leaving 11 bases not matched to a gene. The germline V gene has CDR1 SGHTA and CDR2 FQGNSA. The DNA of the CDR3 is TGTGCCAGCAGCTTTAGTCCTAGCGGGGGAGTTTTCTCCTACGAGCAGTACTTC. It specifies CASSFSPSGGVFSYEQYF.

The genes are TRBV18 and TRBJ1-4; D is possibly TRBD1 (5 bases). The V gene's germline CDR1 is KGHSH and CDR2 LQKENI. The CDR3 covers 12 residues. The V and J ends lost 0 bases and 16 bases respectively, with 12 bases between them. The CDR3 protein is CASSPPEGKRFF. The CDR3 region has the DNA TGTGCCAGCTCACCACCAGAGGGGAAGAGGTTTTTT.

The chain is built from TRBV3-1 (or the pseudogene TRBV3-2) and TRBJ1-5; D is unresolved. Deletions cut 0 bases from V and 5 bases from J, with 8 bases between. In germline, CDR1 is LGHDT, CDR2 YNNKEL (reference sequence). CDR3 length: 14 residues. In DNA, the CDR3 is TGTGCCAGCAGCCAAGAGGTGGGTTATCAGCCCCAGCATTTT. As protein: CASSQEVGYQPQHF.

V gene TRBV4-3 combines with J gene TRBJ1-1; 11 bases map to TRBD1. V shed 3 bases and J 5 bases; nucleotides not matched to a gene: 5. The CDR3 sequence is 15 residues long. Germline-derived CDR1 and CDR2 are LGHNA and YSLEER. The CDR3 DNA follows: TGCGCCAGCAGCCAGGACAGGGGGCCGAGGACTGAAGCTTTCTTT. It yields the protein CASSQDRGPRTEAFF.

The V call is TRBV15, the J call TRBJ2-5, with 7 bases that match TRBD1. There are 16 residues in the CDR3. Germline V lookup: CDR1 LNHNV, CDR2 YYDKDF (reference sequence). The J segment lost 2 bases and the V segment lost 3 bases, leaving 9 bases of the junction unmatched. CDR3 DNA: TGTGCCACCAGCAGGGACCTTGGGACAGATCAAGAGACCCAGTACTTC. This encodes CATSRDLGTDQETQYF.

The J gene is TRBJ2-1, the V gene TRBV27, with TRBD1 matching over 8 bases. The CDR3 totals 15 residues. Germline loops: CDR1 MNHEY, CDR2 SMNVEV (reference sequence). Trimming removed 2 bases from V and 4 bases from J; junction bases left unmatched: 4. CDR3 amino acids: CASSLRQGLYNEQFF. The CDR3 nucleotides read TGTGCCAGCAGTTTACGACAGGGGCTTTACAATGAGCAGTTCTTC.

The chain carries TRBV30 and TRBJ1-5, with TRBD1 matching over 7 bases. This CDR3 region has 14 residues. V was pared by 5 bases and J by 3 bases, with 7 bases of the junction left unmatched. Germline values: CDR1 GTSNPN, CDR2 SVGIG (reference sequence). In DNA form, the CDR3 reads TGTGCCTGGGCCTGGACAGGCCACAATCAGCCCCAGCATTTT. This translates into CAWAWTGHNQPQHF.

The chain carries TRBV20-1 and TRBJ2-7; D ambiguous. The germline V gene has CDR1 DFQATT and CDR2 SNEGSKA (reference sequence). The V gene lost 3 bases and the J gene lost 2 bases, with 11 bases spanning the gap. This CDR3 is built from 13 residues. The CDR3 DNA follows: TGCAGTGCTAGTGTCCGGGCAGCCTACGAGCAGTACGTC. It yields the protein CSASVRAAYEQYV.

V is TRBV7-9 and J is TRBJ1-2; D is possibly TRBD1 (5 bases). The CDR3 has 15 amino acids. Trimming left V 4 bases short and J 4 bases short, with 16 bases between. Germline values: CDR1 SEHNR, CDR2 FQNEAQ (reference sequence). CDR3 loop: CASSSSDSLSYGYTF. DNA for the CDR3: TGTGCCAGCAGCTCCTCTGACAGTCTGTCCTATGGCTACACCTTC. Filled out from reference TRBV7-9 and TRBJ1-2, the complete variable domain reads DTGVSQNPRHKITKRGQNVTFRCDPISEHNRLYWYRQTLGQGPEFLTYFQNEAQLEKSRLLSDRFSAERPKGSFSTLEIQRTEQGDSAMYLCASSSSDSLSYGYTFGSGTRLTVV.

The chain couples TRBV18 to TRBJ2-1; 11 bases fit TRBD2. The V gene end was trimmed by 6 bases and the J gene end by 7 bases; junction bases not matched to a gene: 14. Germline V gives CDR1 KGHSH, CDR2 LQKENI. CDR3 length equals 17 residues. The DNA of the CDR3 is TGTGCCAGCTCGCTAACTAGCGGGGGCCTACAACGGAATGAGCAGTTCTTC. Its protein product is CASSLTSGGLQRNEQFF.

V gene TRBV9 combines with J gene TRBJ1-5; D not resolved. The CDR3 loop spans 14 amino acids. The V end was cut by 4 bases, the J end by 5 bases, with 13 bases between. The germline V gene has CDR1 SGDLS and CDR2 YYNGEE. In DNA form, the CDR3 reads TGTGCCAGCAGCCCCGGAGGGCTGCATCAGCCCCAGCATTTT. This translates into CASSPGGLHQPQHF.